What follows describes a single TCR beta chain. Its antigen is currently unknown. This sample was included in a study of tumor-infiltrating lymphocytes in glioblastoma multiforme. Whole-study findings and limits: The TCR and somatic mutation analysis included just one glioblastoma patient. The T cells in this sample were not sorted into functional subsets.

Germline CDR1 is SGHAT and CDR2 is FQNNGV. The V segment lost 7 bases and the J segment 0 bases; nucleotides outside the gene matches: 20. The CDR3 extends over 20 amino acids. TCR beta libraries were built from RNA through three nested multiplex PCR rounds using modified ARM-PCR. TCRB cDNA was made from around 0.46 ug total RNA. From the multiplex PCR reads, TCRdb called clonotypes with MiXCR, one entry per CDR3 protein. The table lists 8,900 or so distinct CDR3 sequences, around 70% of them singletons. This chain connects TRBV11-2 to TRBJ2-2, with 7 positions matching TRBD2. The source of this sequence is a male donor with glioblastoma. What was sequenced was brain tumor tissue. CDR3 residues: CASTPSFGQGLAANTGELFF. The CDR3 DNA follows: TGTGCCAGCACCCCCTCATTCGGTCAAGGGCTAGCGGCGAACACCGGGGAGCTGTTTTTT. Full variable domain (remainder filled in from reference TRBV11-2 and TRBJ2-2): EAGVAQSPRYKIIEKRQSVAFWCNPISGHATLYWYQQILGQGPKLLIQFQNNGVVDDSQLPKDRFSAERLKGVDSTLKIQPAKLEDSAVYLCASTPSFGQGLAANTGELFFGEGSRLTVL.